Below, 24 T cell receptor beta chains from the same sample are listed, as sequenced in a study of CD4 T cells in relation to SARS-CoV-2 and coronaviruses. The antigens of these receptors remain unknown. Clones were sequenced by immunoSEQ multiplex PCR, and TCRdb holds only the in-frame ones, with some missing. The repertoire has around 15,000 clones, around four fifths of them found once; the top ten carry about 41%. Unexposed donor CD4+ T cells date from 2011-2018, before the COVID-19 pandemic. Isolation of CD4+ T cells took place after 10 days in culture. The sample taken for sequencing was CD4+ T cells from PBMCs, cultured in vitro. The receptor set was obtained from a human donor in good health.

This chain connects TRBV7-9 to TRBJ2-1; no clear D. This CDR3 spans 15 amino acids. Germline values: CDR1 SEHNR, CDR2 FQNEAQ (reference sequence). V was trimmed by 5 bases and J by 9 bases, leaving 20 bases between them. The CDR3 DNA sequence: TGTGCCAGCAGCCCACGGACCCCCCCCGATGGTGAGCAGTTCTTC. This translates into CASSPRTPPDGEQFF.

The chain recombines TRBV5-1 with TRBJ2-6; D remains unclear. The germline V gene encodes CDR1 SGHRS and CDR2 YFSETQ. The CDR3 is 17 residues long. The V gene lost 4 bases and the J gene lost 0 bases, with 14 bases spanning the gap. CDR3 bases: TGCGCCAGCAGCCCCACGACGGTGAGCTCTGGGGCCAACGTCCTGACTTTC. It specifies CASSPTTVSSGANVLTF.

This clone has just a few counts. The chain joins TRBV6-1 to TRBJ2-7, with TRBD2 matching 8 bases. With V trimmed by 5 bases and J by 9 bases, 3 bases remained unmatched. CDR3 length: 11 residues. Germline V lookup: CDR1 MNHNS, CDR2 SASEGT. The CDR3 sequence is CASSLAGLQYF. CDR3 DNA sequence: TGTGCCAGCAGTTTAGCGGGACTGCAGTACTTC.

The V and J genes are TRBV24-1 and TRBJ2-3, with 8 bases matching TRBD1. The CDR3 has 15 amino acids. Germline loops: CDR1 KGHDR, CDR2 SFDVKD. Unmatched junction bases numbered 2, after V lost 0 bases and J lost 4 bases. CDR3 residues: CATSDLGQGADTQYF. For the CDR3, the DNA is TGTGCCACCAGTGATTTGGGACAGGGAGCAGATACGCAGTATTTT.

The CDR3 nucleotides read TGTGCCATCAGTGATCCCCGGGGGAACACTGAAGCTTTCTTT. Translation: CAISDPRGNTEAFF. This chain uses TRBV10-3 with TRBJ1-1; no clear D gene. The CDR3 contains 14 residues. Germline V lookup: CDR1 ENHRY, CDR2 SYGVKD. V was shortened by 3 bases and J by 1 base, with 9 bases between the two germline ends.

Here the CDR3 DNA reads TGTGCCAGCAGTTCCGGGCCTTTTTCTGGAAACACCATATATTTT. It translates to CASSSGPFSGNTIYF. The chain has TRBV27 and TRBJ1-3; D unresolved. CDR3 length equals 15 residues. V was cut by 4 bases and J by 1 base, with 11 bases left in between. Germline V CDR1 and CDR2: MNHEY, SMNVEV (reference sequence).

V is TRBV6-5 and J is TRBJ2-7; maybe TRBD2 (6 bases). The length of the CDR3 is 15 residues. CDR1 is MNHEY and CDR2 is SVGAGI in the germline V gene. V was shortened by 3 bases and J by 1 base, with 13 bases between the two germline ends. The CDR3 sequence is CASSYGWGDSYEQYF. CDR3 bases: TGTGCCAGCAGTTATGGGTGGGGGGATTCCTACGAGCAGTACTTC.

The table lists this clone with a count of one. The V and J genes are TRBV9 and TRBJ2-4, with D perhaps matching TRBD1 or TRBD2 (7 bases each). CDR3 length: 16 amino acids. Germline V gene data show CDR1 as SGDLS and CDR2 as YYNGEE. Trimming took off 0 bases at V and 6 bases at J, with 16 bases between the two ends. CDR3 amino acids: CASSVEPGGTANIQYF. The CDR3 coding sequence is TGTGCCAGCAGCGTAGAACCCGGGGGGACAGCAAACATTCAGTACTTC.

The genes are TRBV24-1 and TRBJ2-1; 11 bases map to TRBD1. Germline assignment: CDR1 KGHDR and CDR2 SFDVKD. The CDR3 extends over 16 amino acids. After removal of 4 bases from V and 7 bases from J, the junction contained 8 bases not matched to a gene. The CDR3 sequence: CATSDPGQGATNEQFF. The DNA for the CDR3 is TGTGCCACCAGTGACCCCGGACAGGGGGCTACAAATGAGCAGTTCTTC.

The chain recombines TRBV19 with TRBJ1-1; 7 bases are shared with TRBD1. J gave up 6 bases and V 6 bases, and 4 bases lay outside the gene matches. CDR3 size: 12 residues. CDR1 is LNHDA and CDR2 is SQIVND in the germline V gene (reference sequence). The chain's CDR3 is CASSPDRAEAFF. For the CDR3, the DNA is TGTGCCAGTAGCCCCGACAGGGCTGAAGCTTTCTTT. Full variable domain (rest looked up from reference TRBV19 and TRBJ1-1): DGGITQSPKYLFRKEGQNVTLSCEQNLNHDAMYWYRQDPGQGLRLIYYSQIVNDFQKGDIAEGYSVSREKKESFPLTVTSAQKNPTAFYLCASSPDRAEAFFGQGTRLTVV.

This chain uses TRBV18 with TRBJ2-3; no clear D. CDR3 length equals 15 residues. Trimming left V 1 base short and J 0 bases short, with 8 bases between. Per germline, CDR1 KGHSH and CDR2 LQKENI. The CDR3 nucleotides read TGTGCCAGCTCACCACTTGCGGTGAGCACAGATACGCAGTATTTT. Protein sequence: CASSPLAVSTDTQYF.

The J gene is TRBJ2-1, the V gene TRBV5-1; D perhaps matches TRBD2 (6 bases). Germline-derived CDR1 and CDR2 are SGHRS and YFSETQ. The germline V and J ends were trimmed by 2 bases and 2 bases, with 11 bases remaining between them. The CDR3 sequence is 15 residues long. The CDR3 nucleotides are TGCGCCAGCAGCTTAGGCGGGGCGACCTACAATGAGCAGTTCTTC. Translating it yields CASSLGGATYNEQFF.

The chain carries TRBV19 and TRBJ2-3, with D possibly matching TRBD1 (6 bases). Germline CDR1 reads LNHDA; CDR2 reads SQIVND (reference sequence). The CDR3 has 14 residues. V lost 6 bases and J lost 0, with 10 bases in between. The DNA of the CDR3 is TGTGCCAGTAGCCCAGGGGATAGCACAGATACGCAGTATTTT. It encodes CASSPGDSTDTQYF.

The rearrangement joins TRBV19 to TRBJ1-4; tentative D call: TRBD1 (5 bases). The CDR3 spans 12 residues. Trimming left V 6 bases short and J 12 bases short, with 14 bases between. In germline, CDR1 is LNHDA, CDR2 SQIVND (reference sequence). The CDR3 reads CASRITGAELFF. DNA for the CDR3: TGTGCCAGTAGGATCACAGGTGCGGAACTGTTTTTT.

V usage is TRBV28 and J usage is TRBJ2-7; the D gene is possibly TRBD1 (5 bases). Germline CDR1 is MDHEN and CDR2 is SYDVKM. Trimming took 8 bases from V and 5 from J, leaving 13 bases between them. The CDR3 spans 12 residues. The CDR3 sequence: CASFDRANEQYF. The CDR3 DNA is TGTGCCAGCTTCGACAGAGCTAACGAGCAGTACTTC.

The V and J genes are TRBV9 and TRBJ2-3, with 10 nucleotides matching TRBD2. CDR1 is SGDLS and CDR2 is YYNGEE in the germline V gene. The V and J ends lost 5 bases and 2 bases, in that order; junction bases with no gene match: 8. The CDR3 totals 16 residues. The CDR3 coding sequence is TGTGCCAGCAGTCCAGGGACTAGCGAGTTCACAGATACGCAGTATTTT. Translation gives CASSPGTSEFTDTQYF.

The V call is TRBV6-5, the J call TRBJ1-1; 9 bases align to TRBD1. The germline V gene encodes CDR1 MNHEY and CDR2 SVGAGI. The CDR3 is 16 residues long. The V gene end was trimmed by 4 bases and the J gene end by 1 base; junction bases not matched to a gene: 7. The CDR3 region is CASSSMGQGGNTEAFF. In DNA form, the CDR3 reads TGTGCCAGCAGTTCCATGGGACAGGGCGGGAACACTGAAGCTTTCTTT.

The chain combines TRBV28 with TRBJ1-2; tentative D call: TRBD1 (5 bases). The V and J ends lost 8 bases and 5 bases respectively, with 21 bases between them. This CDR3 spans 15 amino acids. Germline V CDR1 and CDR2: MDHEN, SYDVKM. DNA for the CDR3: TGTGCCAGCTTTCCGGGACCCACGTTTGGGTATGGCTACACCTTC. As protein: CASFPGPTFGYGYTF.

This chain uses TRBV5-5 with TRBJ1-3; D unclear. The ends were cut back, 3 bases at V and 2 bases at J, with 12 bases in the middle. This CDR3 has 15 amino acids. Per the germline V gene, CDR1 is SGHKS and CDR2 is YYEKEE (reference sequence). The CDR3 spells CASSWGSEAGNTIYF. DNA of the CDR3: TGTGCCAGCAGCTGGGGTTCTGAGGCTGGAAACACCATATATTTT.

The V and J genes are TRBV27 and TRBJ2-7; the match to TRBD1 covers 7 bases. This CDR3 spans 15 amino acids. Germline loops: CDR1 MNHEY, CDR2 SMNVEV (reference sequence). Trimming cost V 6 bases and J 0 bases; bases outside gene matches: 8. In DNA form, the CDR3 reads TGTGCCAGCAGCGAACTCGGGACAGCCTCCTACGAGCAGTACTTC. Its translation is CASSELGTASYEQYF.

The chain links TRBV7-9 to TRBJ2-1; the D is unclear. V was pared by 5 bases and J by 6 bases, with 5 bases between. Germline V gene sequence: CDR1 SEHNR, CDR2 FQNEAQ (reference sequence). This CDR3 has 11 amino acids. The chain's CDR3 is CASSLGNEQFF. The DNA for the CDR3 is TGTGCCAGCAGCCTAGGCAATGAGCAGTTCTTC. The full variable domain, rest sourced from reference TRBV7-9 and TRBJ2-1, is DTGVSQNPRHKITKRGQNVTFRCDPISEHNRLYWYRQTLGQGPEFLTYFQNEAQLEKSRLLSDRFSAERPKGSFSTLEIQRTEQGDSAMYLCASSLGNEQFFGPGTRLTVL.

In its sample, this clone was seen once. The V gene is TRBV7-9, the J gene TRBJ2-7; the D is unclear. Deletions cut 1 base from V and 2 bases from J, with 9 bases between. The CDR3 loop spans 14 amino acids. In germline, CDR1 is SEHNR, CDR2 FQNEAQ (reference sequence). The CDR3 here is CASSLGARAYEQYF. The CDR3 DNA follows: TGTGCCAGCAGCTTAGGGGCCAGAGCCTACGAGCAGTACTTC.

In this sample, this clone turned up once. The chain combines TRBV18 with TRBJ1-2; D call uncertain. Germline CDR1 and CDR2: KGHSH and LQKENI. V shed 3 bases and J shed 3 bases, with 14 bases lying between them. CDR3 length: 15 residues. The DNA of the CDR3 is TGTGCCAGCTCACCGACAACCCAGAGTGACTATGGCTACACCTTC. Amino acid sequence: CASSPTTQSDYGYTF.

V and J are TRBV5-5 and TRBJ1-5, with TRBD1 matching over 9 bases. This CDR3 spans 15 amino acids. V gave up 4 bases and J gave up 6 bases; unmatched junction bases: 8. Germline assignment: CDR1 SGHKS and CDR2 YYEKEE (reference sequence). The CDR3 DNA reads as TGTGCCAGCAGCATCACAGGGGGCGAGGTTCAGCCCCAGCATTTT. Translated: CASSITGGEVQPQHF.